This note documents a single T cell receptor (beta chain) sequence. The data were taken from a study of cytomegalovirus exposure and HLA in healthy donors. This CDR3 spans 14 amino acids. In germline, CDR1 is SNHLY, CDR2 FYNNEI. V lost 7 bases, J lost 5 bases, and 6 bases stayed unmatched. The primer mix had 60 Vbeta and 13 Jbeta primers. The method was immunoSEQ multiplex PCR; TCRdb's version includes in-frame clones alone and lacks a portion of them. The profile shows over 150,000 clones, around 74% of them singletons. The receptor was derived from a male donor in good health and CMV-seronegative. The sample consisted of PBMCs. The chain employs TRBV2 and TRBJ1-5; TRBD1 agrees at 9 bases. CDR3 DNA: TGTGCCAGCATGGACAGGGGCTCAGATCAGCCCCAGCATTTT. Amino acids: CASMDRGSDQPQHF.